What follows are 17 T cell receptor beta chains derived from one specimen sequenced in a study of human T cells and chemical hapten exposure. Sample time point: patch test 2, 6 weeks after DPC sensitization. Treatment indicated: therapeutic diphenylcyclopropenone sensitization with weekly scalp DPC. MiXCR was run by TCRdb on the RACE reads, yielding one entry per CDR3 protein. The repertoire consists of some 89,000 distinct CDR3 sequences, with roughly a tenth occurring once and the leading ten covering 2% to 2.5%. The sample here was whole blood, taken in connection with sensitization to the hapten diphenylcyclopropenone (DPC). All receptors come from a woman aged 25 to 39 with alopecia areata. Some clones in this sample may be carry-over from other donors' samples.

The chain is built from TRBV20-1 and TRBJ2-7, with 7 bases lining up with TRBD1. This CDR3 spans 14 amino acids. Germline V gene lookup returns CDR1 DFQATT and CDR2 SNEGSKA (reference sequence). Germline trimming cut 0 bases from V and 2 bases from J; bases unmatched to any gene: 4. The CDR3 region has the DNA TGCAGTGCTAGAGACGCCGGGACAGCCTACGAGCAGTACTTC. Translated, it gives CSARDAGTAYEQYF.

J is TRBJ1-2 and V is TRBV6-5; 10 positions agree with TRBD1. The CDR3 covers 15 residues. CDR1 MNHEY and CDR2 SVGAGI come from the germline V gene. Losses at the gene ends were 2 bases for V and 9 bases for J; bases not matched to a gene: 9. CDR3 bases: TGTGCCAGCAGTTACACCCCGACAGGGGGCATGAGCTACACCTTC. Its translation is CASSYTPTGGMSYTF.

This clonotype was seen many times. J is TRBJ1-2 and V is TRBV4-1; D call uncertain. The CDR3 consists of 17 residues. Germline V gene data show CDR1 as MGHRA and CDR2 as YSYEKL. Between the trimmed V and J ends, which lost 0 bases and 8 bases, there was a span of 22 bases. The CDR3 is CASSQDQSSAHAMGYTF. In DNA form, the CDR3 reads TGCGCCAGCAGCCAAGACCAATCATCGGCGCACGCTATGGGCTACACCTTC.

This clonotype was seen more than once but under ten times. The chain uses TRBV7-2 and TRBJ2-7, with 8 bases matching TRBD2. J lost 4 bases, V lost 1 base, and 3 bases had no gene match. The CDR3 extends over 14 amino acids. CDR1 SGHTA and CDR2 FQGNSA come from the germline V gene. The CDR3 reads CASSLDASGYEQYF. The CDR3 coding sequence is TGTGCCAGCAGCTTAGATGCTAGCGGGTACGAGCAGTACTTC.

The table lists this clonotype with many counts. CDR3 sequence reads: CAISPGGNSGANVLTF. In DNA form, the CDR3 reads TGTGCCATCAGTCCCGGCGGCAACTCTGGGGCCAACGTCCTGACTTTC. The J gene is TRBJ2-6, the V gene TRBV10-3; D ambiguous. Trimming stripped 5 bases from V and 0 bases from J, with 11 bases between. The germline V gene has CDR1 ENHRY and CDR2 SYGVKD. The CDR3 extends over 16 amino acids.

This clonotype appeared many times. The chain employs TRBV9 and TRBJ1-1, with 8 positions matching TRBD1. Germline V lookup: CDR1 SGDLS, CDR2 YYNGEE. Unmatched junction bases numbered 12, after V lost 4 bases and J lost 10 bases. CDR3 length equals 14 residues. The CDR3 region is CASSRGQGQGGAFF. The CDR3 coding sequence is TGTGCCAGCAGCCGAGGACAGGGCCAGGGGGGAGCTTTCTTT.

This clonotype was counted many times. V is TRBV10-3 and J is TRBJ2-5, with 7 nucleotides matching TRBD1. Germline trimming cut 9 bases from V and 1 base from J; bases unmatched to any gene: 5. Germline V gene lookup returns CDR1 ENHRY and CDR2 SYGVKD. The CDR3 runs 13 residues. This CDR3 is CAITTGLQETQYF. The CDR3 DNA follows: TGTGCCATAACGACAGGGCTCCAAGAGACCCAGTACTTC.

This clonotype was found a few times. The chain joins TRBV7-9 to TRBJ1-3; unclear D gene. V was cut by 5 bases and J by 0 bases, with 8 bases left in between. The CDR3 runs 14 residues. Germline CDR1 is SEHNR and CDR2 is FQNEAQ (reference sequence). As DNA, the CDR3 is TGTGCCAGCAGCGTGGGGTCCTCTGGAAACACCATATATTTT. Protein sequence: CASSVGSSGNTIYF.

In this sample, this clonotype turned up many times. This chain's CDR3 is CASSYPPDTQYF. DNA of the CDR3: TGTGCCAGCAGTTACCCTCCAGATACGCAGTATTTT. This chain connects TRBV6-2 or TRBV6-3 to TRBJ2-3; the D is unclear. The CDR3 consists of 12 residues. Germline lookup yields CDR1 MNHEY and CDR2 SVGEGT. V lost 2 bases to trimming and J lost 4 bases, with 4 bases between them.

This clonotype was detected many times. J is TRBJ2-7 and V is TRBV6-1; possible D gene TRBD2, 6 bases. In germline, CDR1 is MNHNS, CDR2 SASEGT. V was clipped by 0 bases and J by 3 bases, with 18 bases between them. This CDR3 has 17 amino acids. The CDR3 DNA reads as TGTGCCAGCAGTGAAGCAGCACGGGGGTTCCAGTACTACGAGCAGTACTTC. Translating gives CASSEAARGFQYYEQYF.

This clonotype was counted at least ten times. This sequence joins TRBV5-1 and TRBJ1-3; tentative D call: TRBD1 (6 bases). The CDR3 is 15 amino acids. Germline CDR1 SGHRS, CDR2 YFSETQ. V lost 0 bases and J 8 bases, leaving 15 bases between the germline ends. CDR3 amino acids: CASSLADGQSDTIYF. The CDR3 DNA sequence: TGCGCCAGCAGCTTGGCCGATGGACAGTCGGACACCATATATTTT. The full variable domain, its missing parts supplied by reference TRBV5-1 and TRBJ1-3, is KAGVTQTPRYLIKTRGQQVTLSCSPISGHRSVSWYQQTPGQGLQFLFEYFSETQRNKGNFPGRFSGRQFSNSRSEMNVSTLELGDSALYLCASSLADGQSDTIYFGEGSWLTVV.

This clonotype was detected many times. V and J are TRBV11-3 and TRBJ2-2, with D unresolved. V was pared by 3 bases and J by 4 bases, with 3 bases between. Germline CDR1 reads SGHNT; CDR2 reads YENEEA. The CDR3 has 12 amino acids. CDR3 protein: CASSFVTGELFF. The CDR3 nucleotides are TGTGCCAGCAGCTTCGTCACCGGGGAGCTGTTTTTT.

This clonotype was observed a handful of times. The J gene is TRBJ1-5, the V gene TRBV5-1; no clear D gene. The V gene lost 0 bases and the J gene lost 5 bases, with 9 bases spanning the gap. Looked up from germline, CDR1 is SGHRS and CDR2 is YFSETQ. There are 14 residues in the CDR3. The CDR3 bases are TGCGCCAGCAGCTTGGCCGTCGGGGATCAGCCCCAGCATTTT. Its translation: CASSLAVGDQPQHF.

This clonotype was seen ten or more times. V gene TRBV5-1 combines with J gene TRBJ2-3; maybe TRBD2 (5 bases). The V gene's germline CDR1 is SGHRS and CDR2 YFSETQ. The CDR3 extends over 16 amino acids. The V and J ends lost 2 bases and 1 base respectively, with 14 bases between them. The DNA for the CDR3 is TGCGCCAGCAGCTTTAACTCGGGATCCGGCACAGATACGCAGTATTTT. Translating it yields CASSFNSGSGTDTQYF. The complete variable domain, with remaining parts taken from reference TRBV5-1 and TRBJ2-3, reads KAGVTQTPRYLIKTRGQQVTLSCSPISGHRSVSWYQQTPGQGLQFLFEYFSETQRNKGNFPGRFSGRQFSNSRSEMNVSTLELGDSALYLCASSFNSGSGTDTQYFGPGTRLTVL.

Many counts were recorded for this clonotype. For the CDR3, the DNA is TGCAGTGCTAGTCCTAGCTCTAATGAGCAGTTCTTC. Amino acids: CSASPSSNEQFF. The chain links TRBV20-1 to TRBJ2-1; TRBD2 is a possible D gene (5 bases). Germline V gene lookup returns CDR1 DFQATT and CDR2 SNEGSKA (reference sequence). V lost 3 bases and J 7 bases, leaving 10 bases between the germline ends. The CDR3 spans 12 residues.

This clonotype was seen at least ten times. The V call is TRBV12-3 or TRBV12-4, the J call TRBJ2-5; TRBD2 aligns across 10 bases. This CDR3 is built from 15 residues. V lost 5 bases to trimming and J lost 5 bases; unmatched junction nucleotides: 8. CDR3 DNA sequence: TGTGCCAGCAGTCGATCGACTAGCGGGTTTGAGACCCAGTACTTC. Protein product: CASSRSTSGFETQYF.

This clonotype was detected many times. J is TRBJ2-3 and V is TRBV9; no definite D call. The CDR3 runs 14 residues. Germline V CDR1 and CDR2: SGDLS, YYNGEE. V lost 2 bases to trimming and J lost 4 bases, with 11 bases between them. The CDR3, as DNA: TGTGCCAGCAGCGTCCGATTGACATCAGATACGCAGTATTTT. Translated, it gives CASSVRLTSDTQYF.